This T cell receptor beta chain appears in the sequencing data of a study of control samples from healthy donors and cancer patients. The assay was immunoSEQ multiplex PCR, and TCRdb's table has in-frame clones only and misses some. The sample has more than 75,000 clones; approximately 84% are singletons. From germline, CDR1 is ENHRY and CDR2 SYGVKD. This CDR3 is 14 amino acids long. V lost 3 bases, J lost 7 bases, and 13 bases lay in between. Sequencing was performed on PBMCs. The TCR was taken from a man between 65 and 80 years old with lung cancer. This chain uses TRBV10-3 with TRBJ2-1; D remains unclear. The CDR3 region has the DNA TGTGCCATCAGTGACAGGAAAAGTACAAATGAGCAGTTCTTC. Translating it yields CAISDRKSTNEQFF.